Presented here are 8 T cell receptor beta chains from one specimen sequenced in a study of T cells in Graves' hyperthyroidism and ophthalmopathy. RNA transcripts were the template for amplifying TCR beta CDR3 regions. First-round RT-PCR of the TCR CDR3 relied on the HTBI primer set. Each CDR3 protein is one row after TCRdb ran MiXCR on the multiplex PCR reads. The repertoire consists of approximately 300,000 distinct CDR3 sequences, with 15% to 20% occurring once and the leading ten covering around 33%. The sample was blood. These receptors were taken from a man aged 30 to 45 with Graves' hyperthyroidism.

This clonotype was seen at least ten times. CDR3 amino acids: CASSRRDFSYEQYF. The DNA of the CDR3 is TGTGCCAGCAGCCGCCGGGACTTCTCCTACGAGCAGTACTTC. The rearrangement joins TRBV28 to TRBJ2-7, with D possibly matching TRBD2 (6 bases). V shed 6 bases and J shed 0 bases, with 12 bases lying between them. The germline V gene encodes CDR1 MDHEN and CDR2 SYDVKM. This CDR3 comprises 14 residues.

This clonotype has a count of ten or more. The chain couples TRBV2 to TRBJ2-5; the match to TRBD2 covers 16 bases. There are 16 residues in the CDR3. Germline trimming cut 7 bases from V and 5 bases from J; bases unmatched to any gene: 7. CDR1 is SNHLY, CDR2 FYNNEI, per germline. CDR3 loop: CASTGTSGRASETQYF. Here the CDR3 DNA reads TGTGCCAGCACCGGGACTAGCGGGAGGGCCAGTGAGACCCAGTACTTC.

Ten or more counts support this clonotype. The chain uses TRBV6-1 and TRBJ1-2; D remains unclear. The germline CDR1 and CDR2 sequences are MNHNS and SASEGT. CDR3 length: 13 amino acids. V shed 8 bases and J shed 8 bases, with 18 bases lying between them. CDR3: CASCLHDGVGYTF. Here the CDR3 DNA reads TGTGCCAGCTGCCTGCATGATGGGGTCGGCTACACCTTC.

The CDR3 protein is CAISESGPEYEQYF. The CDR3 DNA reads as TGTGCCATCAGTGAGTCGGGACCGGAATACGAGCAGTACTTC. The chain joins TRBV10-3 to TRBJ2-7, with D tentatively TRBD1 or TRBD2 (5 bases each). V was clipped by 0 bases and J by 4 bases, with 10 bases between them. CDR3 length: 14 amino acids. Germline V gene sequence: CDR1 ENHRY, CDR2 SYGVKD.

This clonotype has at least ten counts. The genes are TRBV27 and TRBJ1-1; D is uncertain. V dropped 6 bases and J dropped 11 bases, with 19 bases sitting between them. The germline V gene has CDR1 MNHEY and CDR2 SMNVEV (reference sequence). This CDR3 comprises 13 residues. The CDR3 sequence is CASSGNLDFAAFF. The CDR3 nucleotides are TGTGCCAGCAGCGGAAATCTGGACTTTGCTGCTTTCTTT.

As DNA, the CDR3 is TGTGCCAGCTGTATCAGGGGGCCCTACAATGAGCAGTTCTTC. This encodes CASCIRGPYNEQFF. The rearrangement links TRBV6-2 or TRBV6-3 to TRBJ2-1, with 8 bases lining up with TRBD1. J gave up 2 bases and V 8 bases, and 5 bases lay outside the gene matches. CDR1 and CDR2 from the germline V gene are MNHEY and SVGEGT. There are 14 residues in the CDR3.

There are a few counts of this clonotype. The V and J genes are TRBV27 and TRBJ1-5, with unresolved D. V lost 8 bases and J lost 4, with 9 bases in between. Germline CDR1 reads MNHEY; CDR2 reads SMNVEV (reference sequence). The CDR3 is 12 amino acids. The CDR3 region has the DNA TGTGCCAGCGCAGGACCAAATCAGCCCCAGCATTTT. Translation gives CASAGPNQPQHF.

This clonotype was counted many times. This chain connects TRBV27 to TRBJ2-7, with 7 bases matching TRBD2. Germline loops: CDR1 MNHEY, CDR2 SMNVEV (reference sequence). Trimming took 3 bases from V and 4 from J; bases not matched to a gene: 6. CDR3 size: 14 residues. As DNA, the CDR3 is TGTGCCAGCAGTTTCGCGGTAGCGGGTTACGAGCAGTACTTC. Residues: CASSFAVAGYEQYF.